This T cell receptor beta chain was identified during a study of beta chain features in type 1 diabetes. This CDR3 contains 15 residues. CDR1 is SGHAT, CDR2 FQNNGV, per germline. After removal of 4 bases from V and 5 bases from J, the junction contained 8 bases not matched to a gene. This clone has only a few counts. As every portion of the isolated RNA was reverse transcribed, the sequencing read expressed TCRB transcripts. Here immunoSEQ multiplex PCR was the method, and the copy in TCRdb shows in-frame clones only, minus some. The data contain more than 140,000 clones, roughly 9.3% of them singletons.

This sequence originates from a woman between 40 and 55 years old in good health. This chain joins TRBV11-2 and TRBJ2-3, with 8 bases fitting TRBD1. The specimen sequenced was central memory CD4+ T cells from blood. This chain's CDR3 is CASSSRTGRIDTQYF. In nucleotides, the CDR3 is TGTGCCAGCAGCTCTCGGACAGGGCGTATAGATACGCAGTATTTT. The entire variable domain, with the rest obtained from reference TRBV11-2 and TRBJ2-3, is as follows: EAGVAQSPRYKIIEKRQSVAFWCNPISGHATLYWYQQILGQGPKLLIQFQNNGVVDDSQLPKDRFSAERLKGVDSTLKIQPAKLEDSAVYLCASSSRTGRIDTQYFGPGTRLTVL.